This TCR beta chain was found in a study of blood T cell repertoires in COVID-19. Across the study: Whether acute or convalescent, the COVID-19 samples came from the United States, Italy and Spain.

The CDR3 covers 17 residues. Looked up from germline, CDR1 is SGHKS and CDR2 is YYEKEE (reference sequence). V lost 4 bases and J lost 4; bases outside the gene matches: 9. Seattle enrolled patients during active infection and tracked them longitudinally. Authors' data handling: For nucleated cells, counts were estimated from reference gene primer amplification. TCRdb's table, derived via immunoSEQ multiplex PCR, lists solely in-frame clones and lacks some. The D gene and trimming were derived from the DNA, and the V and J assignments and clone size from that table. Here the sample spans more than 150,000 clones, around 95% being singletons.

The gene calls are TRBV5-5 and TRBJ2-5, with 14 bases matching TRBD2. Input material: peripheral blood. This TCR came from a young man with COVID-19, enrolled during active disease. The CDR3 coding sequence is TGTGCCAGCAGCCAACCCGGACTAGCGGGGGGATCAGAGACCCAGTACTTC. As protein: CASSQPGLAGGSETQYF. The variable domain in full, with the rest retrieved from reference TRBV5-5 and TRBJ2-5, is DAGVTQSPTHLIKTRGQQVTLRCSPISGHKSVSWYQQVLGQGPQFIFQYYEKEERGRGNFPDRFSARQFPNYSSELNVNALLLGDSALYLCASSQPGLAGGSETQYFGPGTRLLVL.